This T cell receptor (beta chain) came from a study of T cell responses to AZD1222 COVID-19 vaccine. Assay used: immunoSEQ multiplex PCR; TCRdb lists only in-frame clones, some missing. Among 120,000 or so clones listed, about 90% were seen once. Study-level findings and limits: Among the donors, most were white British and more were female, and clonal diversity was possibly underestimated. Baseline antibody screening turned up just a handful of seropositive AZD1222 recipients.

As for this clone: Its specificity is unknown.

The clonotype comes from an adult in good health. The source material was peripheral blood, sampled on day 0 of MenACWY control vaccination.

The CDR3 DNA sequence: TGTGCCAGCAGCTTAACTGGTAGCGAGCAGTTCTTC. This sequence encodes CASSLTGSEQFF. The chain combines TRBV11-2 with TRBJ2-1; D gene unclear. The CDR3 is 12 residues long. Germline CDR1 reads SGHAT; CDR2 reads FQNNGV. V lost 2 bases, J lost 10 bases, and 9 bases lay in between.